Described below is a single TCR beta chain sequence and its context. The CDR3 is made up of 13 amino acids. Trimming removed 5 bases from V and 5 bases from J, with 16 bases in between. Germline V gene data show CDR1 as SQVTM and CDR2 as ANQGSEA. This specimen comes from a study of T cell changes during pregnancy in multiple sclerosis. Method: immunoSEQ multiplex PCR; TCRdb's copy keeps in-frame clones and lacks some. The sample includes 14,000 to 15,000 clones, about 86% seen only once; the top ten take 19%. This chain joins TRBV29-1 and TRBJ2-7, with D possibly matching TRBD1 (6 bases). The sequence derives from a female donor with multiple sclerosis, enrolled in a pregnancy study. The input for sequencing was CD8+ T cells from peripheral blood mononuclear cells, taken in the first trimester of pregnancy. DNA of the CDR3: TGCAGCGTTCACTCCGGGACACTAGACGAGCAGTACTTC. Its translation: CSVHSGTLDEQYF.